These 23 T cell receptor beta chains originate from one sample sequenced in a study of identical twins. Using its own MiXCR run on the 5' RACE reads, TCRdb lists one record per CDR3 protein. Of about 530,000 distinct CDR3 sequences listed, about 22% were seen once; the top ten hold about 0.5%. These data also featured in a second study, about yellow fever vaccine responses in identical twins.

Sequencing used CD4+ T cells sorted from blood. The receptor source for this set is a woman aged 18-35 years in good health.

The chain has TRBV12-3 or TRBV12-4 and TRBJ2-1; D unresolved. The CDR3 sequence is 15 residues long. Between the trimmed V and J ends, which lost 8 bases and 7 bases, there was a span of 21 bases. DNA for the CDR3: TGTGCCAGCTGCCCCCACGCACAGAACGTAAATGAGCAGTTCTTC. This translates into CASCPHAQNVNEQFF.

This clonotype was observed a few times. The V call is TRBV11-2, the J call TRBJ2-3, with 11 bases identical to TRBD2. CDR1 and CDR2 (germline): SGHAT, FQNNGV. Germline trimming cut 5 bases from V and 5 bases from J; bases unmatched to any gene: 21. The CDR3 consists of 20 residues. CDR3 in amino acids: CASSRILSILAGVVQDTQYF. CDR3 DNA sequence: TGTGCCAGCAGCCGTATTCTGTCTATACTAGCGGGAGTCGTCCAAGATACGCAGTATTTT.

The V call is TRBV29-1, the J call TRBJ2-4; 8 bases match TRBD2. The CDR3 extends over 13 amino acids. CDR1 is SQVTM, CDR2 ANQGSEA, per germline. J gave up 12 bases and V 4 bases, and 11 bases lay outside the gene matches. The CDR3, as DNA: TGCAGCGTTGTGTGGGCCGGGGGGGGACCTCAGTACTTC. Translated, it gives CSVVWAGGGPQYF.

The gene calls are TRBV6-1 and TRBJ2-7; D perhaps matches TRBD1 (6 bases). There are 14 residues in the CDR3. The germline gives CDR1 MNHNS, CDR2 SASEGT. Deletions cut 6 bases from V and 7 bases from J, with 19 bases between. Written as DNA, the CDR3 is TGTGCCAGCAGCCCCAACGGGCCAGGGGTAGAGCAGTACTTC. Protein sequence: CASSPNGPGVEQYF.

This clonotype was detected a few times. The V and J genes are TRBV5-1 and TRBJ1-4, with TRBD1 identical over 10 bases. The trim removed 3 bases at V and 4 bases at J, leaving 6 bases unmatched. Per germline, CDR1 SGHRS and CDR2 YFSETQ. The CDR3 contains 16 residues. The CDR3 region is CASSSGTGVINEKLFF. The CDR3 DNA reads TGCGCCAGCAGCTCCGGGACAGGGGTAATTAATGAAAAACTGTTTTTT.

This clonotype was counted between two and nine times. This sequence joins TRBV12-3 or TRBV12-4 and TRBJ1-4, with D perhaps matching TRBD1 (5 bases). The V end was cut by 3 bases, the J end by 8 bases, with 10 bases between. This CDR3 has 13 residues. The CDR3, as DNA: TGTGCCAGCAGTTTCGGGTCAGGGGAAAAACTGTTTTTT. This sequence encodes CASSFGSGEKLFF.

This clonotype has at least ten counts. V gene TRBV5-1 combines with J gene TRBJ2-1, with D uncertain. The CDR3 is 12 amino acids. Trimming pared 0 bases from V and 6 bases from J, leaving 4 bases between. Germline V gene data show CDR1 as SGHRS and CDR2 as YFSETQ. CDR3 residues: CASSLASNEQFF. DNA for the CDR3: TGCGCCAGCAGCTTGGCTAGCAATGAGCAGTTCTTC.

The chain employs TRBV19 and TRBJ2-2; D may be TRBD1 (5 bases). V gave up 5 bases and J gave up 1 base, with 8 bases separating them. From germline, CDR1 is LNHDA and CDR2 SQIVND (reference sequence). The CDR3 runs 14 residues. CDR3 sequence (DNA): TGTGCCAGTAGTGGGGCAGGGAACACCGGGGAGCTGTTTTTT. The encoded protein is CASSGAGNTGELFF.

This clonotype has a handful of counts. This sequence joins TRBV27 and TRBJ2-2; possibly TRBD2 for D (5 bases). CDR3 length: 16 amino acids. CDR1 MNHEY and CDR2 SMNVEV come from the germline V gene (reference sequence). Trimming stripped 2 bases from V and 7 bases from J, with 17 bases between. The CDR3 here is CASSLEAEGDGGELFF. In nucleotides, the CDR3 is TGTGCCAGCAGTTTAGAGGCAGAGGGTGATGGCGGGGAGCTGTTTTTT.

The V gene is TRBV5-1, the J gene TRBJ2-2, with D possibly matching TRBD1 (5 bases). There are 16 residues in the CDR3. V lost 3 bases to trimming and J lost 7 bases, with 19 bases between them. CDR1 and CDR2 (germline): SGHRS, YFSETQ. The DNA of the CDR3 is TGCGCCAGCAGCTGGGGCCGACCTAATCGAGGCGGGGAGCTGTTTTTT. It is translated as CASSWGRPNRGGELFF.

The chain is built from TRBV6-5 and TRBJ2-7; 7 bases match TRBD1. Germline values: CDR1 MNHEY, CDR2 SVGAGI. The CDR3 is made up of 16 amino acids. V gave up 0 bases and J gave up 3 bases; unmatched junction bases: 8. For the CDR3, the DNA is TGTGCCAGCAGTTACTCGACGCCCCGACAGGGCTACGAGCAGTACGTC. Translation gives CASSYSTPRQGYEQYV.

This clonotype was counted only a few times. The rearrangement uses TRBV6-5 and TRBJ1-1; TRBD1 agrees at 7 bases. The J segment lost 8 bases and the V segment lost 2 bases, leaving 11 bases of the junction unmatched. The CDR3 is 15 amino acids. CDR1 and CDR2 from the germline V gene are MNHEY and SVGAGI. CDR3 in DNA: TGTGCCAGCAGTTACGGGGGAGGAGGGGGCTTAGAAGCTTTCTTT. Translated: CASSYGGGGGLEAFF.

This clonotype was counted only a few times. The V and J genes are TRBV28 and TRBJ2-7; 7 bases align to TRBD1. J was trimmed by 6 bases and V by 7 bases; bases with no gene match: 12. The CDR3 runs to 14 residues. Germline V gene data show CDR1 as MDHEN and CDR2 as SYDVKM. CDR3 in DNA: TGTGCCAGCAAAAAGGGGGCCGGACCCGTCGAGCAGTACTTC. Translating gives CASKKGAGPVEQYF.

The chain's CDR3 is CSARNSGTAQETQYF. As DNA, the CDR3 is TGCAGTGCGCGAAATTCCGGGACAGCCCAAGAGACCCAGTACTTC. The genes are TRBV20-1 and TRBJ2-5; 7 nucleotides agree with TRBD1. The CDR3 totals 15 residues. The V gene's germline CDR1 is DFQATT and CDR2 SNEGSKA (reference sequence). The V segment lost 6 bases and the J segment 1 base; nucleotides outside the gene matches: 11.

This clonotype was seen only a few times. The J gene is TRBJ2-5, the V gene TRBV11-2, with TRBD2 matching 7 bases. The V segment lost 5 bases and the J segment 1 base; nucleotides outside the gene matches: 7. In germline, CDR1 is SGHAT, CDR2 FQNNGV. This CDR3 has 15 residues. Here the CDR3 reads CASSVRRGVQETQYF. CDR3 in DNA: TGTGCCAGCAGCGTGCGACGGGGGGTCCAAGAGACCCAGTACTTC.

The chain uses TRBV12-3 or TRBV12-4 and TRBJ2-3; D is tentatively TRBD1 or TRBD2 (6 bases each). The CDR3 length is 16 residues. Trimming shortened V by 1 base and J by 3 bases, and 14 bases separated the two germline ends. DNA for the CDR3: TGTGCCAGCAGTTTAGAGGGGGGAGGCACTACAGATACGCAGTATTTT. Protein product: CASSLEGGGTTDTQYF.

This clonotype showed up many times. CDR3 in amino acids: CASRRGRGLAGPSSTDTQYF. The CDR3 bases are TGTGCCAGCAGGAGAGGTCGAGGACTAGCGGGACCTTCTAGCACAGATACGCAGTATTTT. This sequence joins TRBV2 and TRBJ2-3, with 12 bases identical to TRBD2. This CDR3 comprises 20 residues. Trimming removed 6 bases from V and 0 bases from J; junction bases left unmatched: 16. Germline CDR1 and CDR2: SNHLY and FYNNEI.

This clonotype was counted between two and nine times. V is TRBV20-1 and J is TRBJ2-1; 10 bases are shared with TRBD2. V shed 2 bases and J 11 bases; nucleotides not matched to a gene: 9. Per the germline V gene, CDR1 is DFQATT and CDR2 is SNEGSKA (reference sequence). The CDR3 loop spans 14 amino acids. CDR3 sequence: CSARTSGTLPKQFF. The CDR3 coding sequence is TGCAGTGCTAGAACTAGCGGGACCCTCCCCAAGCAGTTCTTC.

The rearrangement joins TRBV15 to TRBJ1-3, with D perhaps TRBD1 (5 bases). CDR1 is LNHNV and CDR2 is YYDKDF in the germline V gene (reference sequence). The V end was cut by 3 bases, the J end by 2 bases, with 14 bases between. The CDR3 runs 16 residues. CDR3 nucleotide sequence: TGTGCCACCAGCAGTAATTTAGGGGATCCTGGAAACACCATATATTTT. As protein: CATSSNLGDPGNTIYF.

This clonotype has only a few counts. The chain is built from TRBV5-1 and TRBJ2-3; 9 positions match TRBD2. The V gene end was trimmed by 1 base and the J gene end by 2 bases; junction bases not matched to a gene: 5. Germline values: CDR1 SGHRS, CDR2 YFSETQ. This CDR3 comprises 16 residues. CDR3 DNA sequence: TGCGCCAGCAGCTTGCCTAGCGGGGCCACCACAGATACGCAGTATTTT. Protein sequence: CASSLPSGATTDTQYF.

This chain uses TRBV29-1 with TRBJ2-3; D may correspond to TRBD1 or TRBD2 (6 bases each). Trimming removed 4 bases from V and 2 bases from J, with 16 bases in between. The CDR3 totals 15 residues. The germline V gene encodes CDR1 SQVTM and CDR2 ANQGSEA. The CDR3 DNA sequence: TGCAGCGTTGTTGGGGGGCGCCACTCCACAGATACGCAGTATTTT. Translation: CSVVGGRHSTDTQYF.

This clonotype was picked up a small number of times. The J gene is TRBJ2-3, the V gene TRBV2; 10 bases agree with TRBD2. Germline trimming cut 5 bases from V and 8 bases from J; bases unmatched to any gene: 7. The germline CDR1 and CDR2 sequences are SNHLY and FYNNEI. The CDR3 sequence is 14 residues long. CDR3 in amino acids: CASSSGGGLSTQYF. CDR3 coding DNA: TGTGCCAGCAGTAGCGGGGGGGGGTTATCTACGCAGTATTTT.

The genes are TRBV5-1 and TRBJ1-5, with TRBD1 matching 10 bases. CDR3 length: 16 amino acids. Germline lookup yields CDR1 SGHRS and CDR2 YFSETQ. Germline trimming cut 3 bases from V and 0 bases from J; bases unmatched to any gene: 3. The CDR3 reads CASSWGTGDSNQPQHF. The DNA for the CDR3 is TGCGCCAGCAGCTGGGGGACAGGGGATAGCAATCAGCCCCAGCATTTT.